One sample yielded the 32 T cell receptor beta chains listed below, sequenced in a study of blood T cell repertoires in COVID-19. Using immunoSEQ multiplex PCR, the repertoire was profiled, and TCRdb retains in-frame clones only, with some absent. This table holds some 380,000 clones, 81% found once. The material sequenced was peripheral blood. These receptors originate from a human donor with acute or convalescent COVID-19. The donor label of this sample is uncertain.

The chain employs TRBV3-1 (or the pseudogene TRBV3-2) and TRBJ2-3; D perhaps matches TRBD2 (5 bases). Germline V gene sequence: CDR1 LGHDT, CDR2 YNNKEL (reference sequence). V was trimmed by 6 bases and J by 2 bases, leaving 12 bases between them. The CDR3 has 14 residues. The CDR3 region has the DNA TGTGCCAGCAGGGAGCGGAGCTTCACAGATACGCAGTATTTT. This codes for CASRERSFTDTQYF.

The rearrangement joins TRBV5-4 to TRBJ1-1, with D perhaps TRBD1 (6 bases). Germline V gene data show CDR1 as SGHNT and CDR2 as YYREEE (reference sequence). The CDR3 runs to 12 residues. The ends were cut back, 0 bases at V and 10 bases at J, with 10 bases in the middle. The CDR3 DNA reads TGTGCCAGCAGCTTGGACAGGGCGGGAGCTTTCTTT. It is translated as CASSLDRAGAFF.

The rearrangement uses TRBV15 and TRBJ1-2, with 9 bases aligning to TRBD1. The CDR3 is 17 amino acids. Germline loops: CDR1 LNHNV, CDR2 YYDKDF (reference sequence). The V and J ends lost 5 bases and 2 bases, in that order; junction bases with no gene match: 12. The CDR3 coding sequence is TGTGCCACCAGCTCCCGAGGACAGGGGTCGCCGAACTATGGCTACACCTTC. Translated, it gives CATSSRGQGSPNYGYTF.

This clone was observed a single time. The chain combines TRBV19 with TRBJ2-1; 10 bases map to TRBD2. This CDR3 is built from 16 residues. The junction had 14 bases not matched to a gene; V was cut back by 6 bases and J by 9 bases. Germline V lookup: CDR1 LNHDA, CDR2 SQIVND (reference sequence). The DNA of the CDR3 is TGTGCCAGTAGCCGGGGTAGCGGGGGGCCGGGGGGTGAGCAGTTCTTC. Translating it yields CASSRGSGGPGGEQFF.

The chain carries TRBV19 and TRBJ2-5; TRBD2 might be the D (5 bases). CDR3 size: 12 residues. Germline CDR1 LNHDA, CDR2 SQIVND (reference sequence). V lost 6 bases, J lost 5 bases, and 10 bases lay in between. As DNA, the CDR3 is TGTGCCAGTAGATCCGGGGAGGAGACCCAGTACTTC. Translated, it gives CASRSGEETQYF.

This chain uses TRBV9 with TRBJ1-5; D is unclear. CDR1 and CDR2 (germline): SGDLS, YYNGEE. This CDR3 spans 13 amino acids. Trimming took off 0 bases at V and 6 bases at J, with 7 bases between the two ends. CDR3 bases: TGTGCCAGCAGCGTAGCGTCGGGTCAGCCCCAGCATTTT. Translated: CASSVASGQPQHF.

This clone was found once. The V and J genes are TRBV19 and TRBJ1-1; possible D gene TRBD1, 5 bases. Germline V lookup: CDR1 LNHDA, CDR2 SQIVND (reference sequence). The length of the CDR3 is 15 residues. V was trimmed by 7 bases and J by 1 base, leaving 16 bases between them. Here the CDR3 DNA reads TGTGCCAGTATAGCCTGGGGCAGAGGGAACACTGAAGCTTTCTTT. This sequence encodes CASIAWGRGNTEAFF. The complete variable domain, with remaining parts taken from reference TRBV19 and TRBJ1-1, reads DGGITQSPKYLFRKEGQNVTLSCEQNLNHDAMYWYRQDPGQGLRLIYYSQIVNDFQKGDIAEGYSVSREKKESFPLTVTSAQKNPTAFYLCASIAWGRGNTEAFFGQGTRLTVV.

The rearrangement links TRBV5-1 to TRBJ2-1; 11 bases map to TRBD2. The CDR3 totals 16 residues. The V gene's germline CDR1 is SGHRS and CDR2 YFSETQ. V shed 3 bases and J 7 bases; nucleotides not matched to a gene: 9. The CDR3 here is CASSSYTSGGSNEQFF. The CDR3 bases are TGCGCCAGCAGCTCTTACACTAGCGGGGGAAGTAATGAGCAGTTCTTC.

The V gene is TRBV2, the J gene TRBJ1-2, with TRBD1 matching 9 bases. Germline loops: CDR1 SNHLY, CDR2 FYNNEI. There are 18 residues in the CDR3. V was pared by 5 bases and J by 8 bases, with 21 bases of the junction left unmatched. CDR3 protein: CASSYAPGQGSQSRGYTF. The CDR3 coding sequence is TGTGCCAGCAGTTATGCCCCGGGACAGGGTAGCCAGTCGCGCGGCTACACCTTC.

CDR3 in amino acids: CASSLVTATNEKLFF. Here the CDR3 DNA reads TGTGCCAGCAGTTTAGTGACAGCAACTAATGAAAAACTGTTTTTT. The chain is built from TRBV28 and TRBJ1-4, with TRBD1 as a possible D gene (5 bases). Germline CDR1 is MDHEN and CDR2 is SYDVKM. This CDR3 comprises 15 residues. Trimming took off 2 bases at V and 0 bases at J, with 7 bases between the two ends.

This sequence joins TRBV10-1 and TRBJ1-1; a possible D gene is TRBD1 (5 bases). The CDR3 runs 15 residues. Germline lookup yields CDR1 WNHNN and CDR2 SYGVQD (reference sequence). Between the trimmed V and J ends, which lost 0 bases and 2 bases, there was a span of 10 bases. The CDR3 nucleotides read TGCGCCAGCAGTGAGTCGACAGACTCTAACACTGAAGCTTTCTTT. It codes for CASSESTDSNTEAFF.

Regarding this clone: Other DNA sequences in the sample encode the same CDR3. The chain has TRBV30 and TRBJ1-5, with TRBD1 as a possible D gene (6 bases). This CDR3 has 13 amino acids. Germline CDR1 and CDR2: GTSNPN and SVGIG (reference sequence). The ends were cut back, 0 bases at V and 6 bases at J, with 9 bases in the middle. CDR3 amino acids: CAWSVQGGQPQHF. CDR3 in DNA: TGTGCCTGGAGTGTACAGGGTGGTCAGCCCCAGCATTTT.

The J gene is TRBJ2-3, the V gene TRBV19, with TRBD2 matching 7 bases. The length of the CDR3 is 19 residues. After removal of 3 bases from V and 0 bases from J, the junction contained 15 bases not matched to a gene. Germline V gives CDR1 LNHDA, CDR2 SQIVND (reference sequence). CDR3 residues: CASSIVAEVWDYSTDTQYF. The CDR3, as DNA: TGTGCCAGTAGTATCGTGGCTGAAGTTTGGGACTATAGCACAGATACGCAGTATTTT.

This clone was recorded only once. This chain uses TRBV9 with TRBJ2-7; D gene uncertain. V lost 3 bases to trimming and J lost 6 bases, with 13 bases between them. The V gene's germline CDR1 is SGDLS and CDR2 YYNGEE. The CDR3 contains 13 residues. The CDR3 here is CASSALGAGEQYF. DNA of the CDR3: TGTGCCAGCAGCGCCCTCGGTGCAGGCGAGCAGTACTTC.

This chain uses TRBV19 with TRBJ1-5; a weak D match, TRBD1 (6 bases). In germline, CDR1 is LNHDA, CDR2 SQIVND (reference sequence). V lost 7 bases, J lost 10 bases, and 32 bases lay in between. The CDR3 is 18 residues long. CDR3 protein: CASNLRPTGKTVPLPQHF. DNA of the CDR3: TGTGCCAGTAATCTGCGACCCACAGGGAAAACAGTCCCTTTACCCCAGCATTTT.

This clone was counted a single time. This chain connects TRBV2 to TRBJ1-1, with TRBD1 matching over 7 bases. V was clipped by 5 bases and J by 2 bases; unmatched bases: 8. There are 15 residues in the CDR3. Germline V gene data show CDR1 as SNHLY and CDR2 as FYNNEI. CDR3: CASSSQGVGNTEAFF. CDR3 nucleotides: TGTGCCAGCAGTTCCCAGGGGGTTGGAAACACTGAAGCTTTCTTT.

The V and J genes are TRBV6-5 and TRBJ1-1; unclear D gene. CDR3 length equals 13 residues. Per the germline V gene, CDR1 is MNHEY and CDR2 is SVGAGI. V gave up 6 bases and J gave up 0 bases, with 8 bases separating them. The CDR3 here is CASSLQLNTEAFF. The CDR3 coding sequence is TGTGCCAGCAGCTTACAGTTGAACACTGAAGCTTTCTTT.

The chain joins TRBV7-9 to TRBJ2-5; 10 positions match TRBD2. V was pared by 1 base and J by 4 bases, with 9 bases of the junction left unmatched. CDR3 length: 17 amino acids. Germline CDR1 and CDR2: SEHNR and FQNEAQ (reference sequence). The CDR3 sequence: CASSLEASGGAAETQYF. CDR3 sequence (DNA): TGTGCCAGCAGCTTAGAGGCGAGCGGGGGGGCAGCAGAGACCCAGTACTTC.

This clone was picked up one time. J is TRBJ2-2 and V is TRBV7-2; the match to TRBD1 covers 7 bases. The CDR3 consists of 15 residues. After removal of 1 base from V and 5 bases from J, the junction contained 4 bases not matched to a gene. Germline CDR1 and CDR2: SGHTA and FQGNSA. CDR3 loop: CASSLEGQITGELFF. CDR3 sequence (DNA): TGTGCCAGCAGCTTAGAGGGACAGATTACCGGGGAGCTGTTTTTT.

The rearrangement links TRBV3-1 (or the pseudogene TRBV3-2) to TRBJ2-7, with 7 bases identical to TRBD2. The CDR3 has 14 amino acids. Germline CDR1 and CDR2: LGHDT and YNNKEL (reference sequence). Trimming removed 1 base from V and 4 bases from J; junction bases left unmatched: 4. As DNA, the CDR3 is TGTGCCAGCAGCCAAGGTCTAGCGGCTTACGAGCAGTACTTC. It is translated as CASSQGLAAYEQYF.

A single count supports this clone. The gene calls are TRBV19 and TRBJ2-5; 10 bases are shared with TRBD1. The CDR3 consists of 13 residues. The junction had 3 bases not matched to a gene; V was cut back by 6 bases and J by 5 bases. Germline lookup yields CDR1 LNHDA and CDR2 SQIVND (reference sequence). The chain's CDR3 is CASSQDRGETQYF. The CDR3 region has the DNA TGTGCCAGTAGCCAGGACAGGGGGGAGACCCAGTACTTC.

This clone came up a few times. The chain uses TRBV18 and TRBJ2-7, with D maybe TRBD2 (7 bases). There are 14 residues in the CDR3. V dropped 6 bases and J dropped 4 bases, with 16 bases sitting between them. Germline V gene sequence: CDR1 KGHSH, CDR2 LQKENI. The CDR3 DNA is TGTGCCAGCTCGTCCCACGAGGGGGGGTACGAGCAGTACTTC. This encodes CASSSHEGGYEQYF.

The chain couples TRBV6-5 to TRBJ2-7; D call uncertain. Trimming removed 4 bases at V and 6 bases at J, with 16 bases between. Germline CDR1 MNHEY, CDR2 SVGAGI. The CDR3 is 14 residues long. The CDR3 reads CASSLSARQSEQYF. CDR3 bases: TGTGCCAGCAGTTTATCGGCCAGGCAGTCCGAGCAGTACTTC.

This chain links TRBV19 with TRBJ1-5; D is unresolved. CDR3 length: 14 amino acids. Germline loops: CDR1 LNHDA, CDR2 SQIVND (reference sequence). Trimming took off 5 bases at V and 4 bases at J, with 12 bases between the two ends. This chain's CDR3 is CASSSRAVNQPQHF. The CDR3 bases are TGTGCCAGTAGTTCTAGAGCAGTGAATCAGCCCCAGCATTTT.

Concerning this clone: Other nucleotide sequences from this sample produce the same CDR3. The V and J genes are TRBV7-9 and TRBJ1-6; tentative D call: TRBD1 (5 bases). The V end lost 6 bases, the J end lost 5 bases, and 20 bases lay between the germline ends. Germline CDR1 reads SEHNR; CDR2 reads FQNEAQ (reference sequence). The CDR3 has 17 amino acids. The CDR3 region has the DNA TGTGCCAGCAGACCTTCGGGGCCCGGCGGGGATAATTCACCCCTCCACTTT. This sequence encodes CASRPSGPGGDNSPLHF.

The chain couples TRBV7-8 to TRBJ2-7; a possible D gene is TRBD1 (6 bases). The CDR3 totals 14 residues. Trimming removed 0 bases from V and 5 bases from J, with 11 bases in between. In germline, CDR1 is SGHVS, CDR2 FQNEAQ. DNA of the CDR3: TGTGCCAGCAGCTTAGCTGCAGGGGTCAACGAGCAGTACTTC. Translated: CASSLAAGVNEQYF.

The chain employs TRBV4-2 and TRBJ1-2, with D maybe TRBD1 (6 bases). Trimming stripped 0 bases from V and 4 bases from J, with 15 bases between. CDR3 length equals 16 residues. Per the germline V gene, CDR1 is LGHNA and CDR2 is YNFKEQ. The CDR3 DNA reads as TGTGCCAGCAGCCAAGATTGGCAGGGGCAGATCTATGGCTACACCTTC. Protein product: CASSQDWQGQIYGYTF.

The CDR3 region has the DNA TGTGCCAGCAGCTTAGGATCGGGGTTTCCGAACACCATATATTTT. It translates to CASSLGSGFPNTIYF. The rearrangement links TRBV7-2 to TRBJ1-3, with D hard to call. The CDR3 length is 15 residues. V was trimmed by 1 base and J by 7 bases, leaving 14 bases between them. Germline-derived CDR1 and CDR2 are SGHTA and FQGNSA.

The rearrangement links TRBV5-8 to TRBJ2-3; 8 bases are shared with TRBD2. The germline V gene encodes CDR1 SGHTS and CDR2 YDEGEE. Trimming removed 4 bases from V and 3 bases from J; junction bases left unmatched: 10. CDR3 length: 16 residues. DNA for the CDR3: TGTGCCAGCAGCCCGCCTTGGGTAGCGGGGACAGATACGCAGTATTTT. Protein product: CASSPPWVAGTDTQYF.

The chain recombines TRBV5-1 with TRBJ1-1; 8 nucleotides line up with TRBD1. Germline lookup yields CDR1 SGHRS and CDR2 YFSETQ. J was trimmed by 3 bases and V by 0 bases; bases with no gene match: 10. The CDR3 extends over 17 amino acids. CDR3 coding DNA: TGCGCCAGCAGCTTGGGCGCGGGACAGGTACCAGACACTGAAGCTTTCTTT. Its protein is CASSLGAGQVPDTEAFF.

The chain recombines TRBV7-2 with TRBJ2-2; TRBD2 aligns across 7 bases. The CDR3 contains 16 residues. Germline loops: CDR1 SGHTA, CDR2 FQGNSA. J gave up 0 bases and V 1 base, and 2 bases lay outside the gene matches. The CDR3 is CASSLVLAANTGELFF. CDR3 nucleotide sequence: TGTGCCAGCAGCTTAGTTCTAGCGGCGAACACCGGGGAGCTGTTTTTT.

CDR3 loop: CAWSRPGGQGSTYEQYF. CDR3 nucleotides: TGTGCCTGGAGTAGACCCGGGGGACAGGGGTCGACCTACGAGCAGTACTTC. The genes are TRBV30 and TRBJ2-7; TRBD1 matches at 10 bases. Looked up from germline, CDR1 is GTSNPN and CDR2 is SVGIG (reference sequence). The J segment lost 2 bases and the V segment lost 2 bases, leaving 12 bases of the junction unmatched. The CDR3 has 17 residues.